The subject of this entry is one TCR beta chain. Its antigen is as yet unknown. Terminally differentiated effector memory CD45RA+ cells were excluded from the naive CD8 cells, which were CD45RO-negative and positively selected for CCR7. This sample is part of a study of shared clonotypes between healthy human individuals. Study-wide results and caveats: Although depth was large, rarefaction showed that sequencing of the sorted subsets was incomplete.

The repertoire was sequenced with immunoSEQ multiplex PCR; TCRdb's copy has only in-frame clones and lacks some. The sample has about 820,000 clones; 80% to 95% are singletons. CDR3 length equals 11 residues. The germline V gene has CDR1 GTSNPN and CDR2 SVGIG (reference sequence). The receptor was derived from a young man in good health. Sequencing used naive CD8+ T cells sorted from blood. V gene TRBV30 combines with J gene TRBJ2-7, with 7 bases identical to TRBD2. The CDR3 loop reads CASGEGYEQYF. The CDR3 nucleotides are TGTGCGTCTGGGGAGGGCTACGAGCAGTACTTC. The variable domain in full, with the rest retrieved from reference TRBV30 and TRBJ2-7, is SQTIHQWPATLVQPVGSPLSLECTVEGTSNPNLYWYRQAAGRGLQLLFYSVGIGQISSEVPQNLSASRPQDRQFILSSKKLLLSDSGFYLCASGEGYEQYFGPGTRLTVT.